The following is a T cell receptor beta chain sequence with its context. The data belong to a study of shared clonotypes between healthy human individuals. Original analysis: From ImmunoSEQ came sequences covering only the junction and carrying no quality scores, so filtering differed. Some clones are missing from TCRdb's copy, which holds only in-frame ones; the method was immunoSEQ multiplex PCR. The DNA gave D and trimming, while V, J and clone size come from that table. The table records 400,000 or so clones, around 96% of them present only once. Per the germline V gene, CDR1 is LNHNV and CDR2 is YYDKDF (reference sequence). V was pared by 0 bases and J by 5 bases, with 7 bases between. The CDR3 runs to 13 residues.

Input material: memory CD8+ T cells sorted from blood. Subset of the sample: CD45RO+ cells pooled with CCR7-negative TemRA cells. This TCR derives from a man aged 30 to 45 in good health. The rearrangement joins TRBV15 to TRBJ1-2; D not certain. CDR3 in DNA: TGTGCCACCAGCAGAGACAGACGGTATGGCTACACCTTC. This encodes CATSRDRRYGYTF.